These 26 T cell receptor beta chains were all obtained from the same sample, sequenced in a study of T cells of healthy individuals. Each CDR3 protein gets one entry after TCRdb re-called the 5' RACE reads with MiXCR. There are around 79,000 distinct CDR3 sequences in the sample; 4% to 5.5% occur only once, and roughly 7.6% lies in the top ten. The receptors derive from a female donor in good health.

This clonotype has only a few counts. This sequence joins TRBV25-1 and TRBJ2-7, with 9 bases lining up with TRBD2. Germline values: CDR1 MGHDK, CDR2 SYGVNS. This CDR3 has 17 amino acids. The V segment lost 1 base and the J segment 2 bases; nucleotides outside the gene matches: 9. The CDR3 loop reads CASSEFALLAGTYEQYF. DNA of the CDR3: TGTGCCAGCAGTGAATTCGCTTTGCTAGCGGGGACCTACGAGCAGTACTTC.

This clonotype appeared many times. The rearrangement links TRBV15 to TRBJ2-1; 7 bases map to TRBD2. The CDR3 loop spans 17 amino acids. V shed 0 bases, J shed 1 base, and the junction held 6 bases outside the gene matches. Germline CDR1 reads LNHNV; CDR2 reads YYDKDF (reference sequence). This chain's CDR3 is CATSREPPSGSYNEQFF. As DNA, the CDR3 is TGTGCCACCAGCAGAGAGCCTCCTAGCGGATCCTACAATGAGCAGTTCTTC.

The table lists this clonotype with a few counts. The chain employs TRBV18 and TRBJ2-7, with 15 bases fitting TRBD2. This CDR3 spans 17 amino acids. CDR1 and CDR2 (germline): KGHSH, LQKENI. V dropped 3 bases and J dropped 7; count of bases not matched to a gene: 10. CDR3: CASSPIAPGLAGGEQYF. CDR3 nucleotide sequence: TGTGCCAGCTCACCCATTGCGCCGGGACTAGCGGGGGGTGAGCAGTACTTC.

The CDR3 reads CASSQDDRTEQYF. The CDR3 nucleotides are TGTGCCAGCAGCCAAGATGACAGAACCGAGCAGTACTTC. The rearrangement uses TRBV3-1 and TRBJ2-7; possible D gene TRBD1, 5 bases. In germline, CDR1 is LGHDT, CDR2 YNNKEL (reference sequence). V shed 0 bases and J shed 6 bases, with 9 bases lying between them. This CDR3 spans 13 amino acids.

This clonotype was counted at least ten times. V is TRBV6-6 and J is TRBJ1-1; possibly TRBD1 for D (6 bases). The germline V gene has CDR1 MNHNY and CDR2 SVGAGI (reference sequence). Between the trimmed V and J ends, which lost 6 bases and 4 bases, there was a span of 15 bases. This CDR3 is 14 amino acids long. CDR3: CASRFQQGPTEAFF. The CDR3 coding sequence is TGTGCCAGCAGGTTTCAACAGGGTCCCACTGAAGCTTTCTTT.

V and J are TRBV6-6 and TRBJ2-3; no reliable D call. V was clipped by 8 bases and J by 4 bases, with 7 bases between them. The CDR3 is made up of 11 amino acids. The germline CDR1 and CDR2 sequences are MNHNY and SVGAGI (reference sequence). As DNA, the CDR3 is TGTGCCAGCCGTGAGTCAGATACGCAGTATTTT. As protein: CASRESDTQYF.

This clonotype was counted ten times or more. The chain carries TRBV7-2 and TRBJ2-3, with no clear D. CDR3 length: 14 residues. V lost 5 bases, J lost 2 bases, and 11 bases lay in between. Germline V gene sequence: CDR1 SGHTA, CDR2 FQGNSA. In DNA, the CDR3 is TGTGCCAGCAGCCGATTCAAGGCCACAGATACGCAGTATTTT. It codes for CASSRFKATDTQYF.

The V call is TRBV2, the J call TRBJ2-5, with TRBD2 matching 11 bases. Unmatched junction bases numbered 15, after V lost 6 bases and J lost 3 bases. Germline V gives CDR1 SNHLY, CDR2 FYNNEI. This CDR3 is built from 18 residues. CDR3: CASRAPTSGALEEETQYF. As DNA, the CDR3 is TGTGCCAGCAGGGCCCCGACTAGCGGGGCCTTGGAGGAAGAGACCCAGTACTTC.

The chain combines TRBV28 with TRBJ1-5, with D perhaps matching TRBD1 (5 bases). In germline, CDR1 is MDHEN, CDR2 SYDVKM. The V end was cut by 8 bases, the J end by 6 bases, with 17 bases between. The CDR3 is made up of 14 amino acids. DNA for the CDR3: TGTGCCAGCCGGTCGGGGACTTCCAGTCAGCCCCAGCATTTT. As protein: CASRSGTSSQPQHF. The whole variable domain, remainder taken from reference TRBV28 and TRBJ1-5, is DVKVTQSSRYLVKRTGEKVFLECVQDMDHENMFWYRQDPGLGLRLIYFSYDVKMKEKGDIPEGYSVSREKKERFSLILESASTNQTSMYLCASRSGTSSQPQHFGDGTRLSIL.

This clonotype was found many times. This sequence joins TRBV12-3 or TRBV12-4 and TRBJ2-1; D is undetermined. V dropped 2 bases and J dropped 7 bases, with 12 bases sitting between them. The CDR3 is 14 amino acids. The DNA for the CDR3 is TGTGCCAGCAGTTTAACGATTTCCGCGAATGAGCAGTTCTTC. Amino acid sequence: CASSLTISANEQFF.

This clonotype was counted ten times or more. This chain uses TRBV20-1 with TRBJ2-2; D is unclear. The CDR3 consists of 13 residues. The ends were cut back, 5 bases at V and 1 base at J, with 8 bases in the middle. The germline CDR1 and CDR2 sequences are DFQATT and SNEGSKA (reference sequence). The CDR3 protein is CSAPTRNTGELFF. The CDR3 nucleotides read TGCAGTGCTCCTACCAGGAACACCGGGGAGCTGTTTTTT.

This clonotype was picked up many times. This rearrangement joins TRBV11-2 to TRBJ2-3; 11 bases agree with TRBD1. The CDR3 length is 17 residues. V lost 1 base and J lost 3; bases outside the gene matches: 6. Germline CDR1 reads SGHAT; CDR2 reads FQNNGV. The CDR3, as DNA: TGTGCCAGCAGCTTAGGGCAGTGGGACAGGGGGACAGATACGCAGTATTTT. Protein product: CASSLGQWDRGTDTQYF.

Ten or more counts support this clonotype. This sequence joins TRBV14 and TRBJ2-7; 14 bases match TRBD2. The CDR3 sequence is 15 residues long. V shed 4 bases, J shed 4 bases, and the junction held 3 bases outside the gene matches. From germline, CDR1 is SGHDN and CDR2 FVKESK. The CDR3 sequence: CASSPGLAGGYEQYF. The CDR3 nucleotides read TGTGCCAGCAGCCCAGGACTAGCGGGAGGTTACGAGCAGTACTTC.

This clonotype was observed many times. The chain links TRBV5-4 to TRBJ2-7; possible D gene TRBD1, 6 bases. Trimming took 2 bases from V and 3 from J, leaving 9 bases between them. This CDR3 is built from 13 residues. Germline CDR1 and CDR2: SGHNT and YYREEE (reference sequence). The CDR3: CASSLEGVYEQYF. The CDR3 DNA reads TGTGCCAGCAGCTTAGAGGGGGTCTACGAGCAGTACTTC.

This clonotype was detected a few times. The chain recombines TRBV10-3 with TRBJ1-2, with D perhaps matching TRBD1 (5 bases). CDR1 and CDR2 from the germline V gene are ENHRY and SYGVKD. This CDR3 has 15 residues. V dropped 0 bases and J dropped 2 bases, with 10 bases sitting between them. The CDR3: CAISESTATNYGYTF. The CDR3 region has the DNA TGTGCCATCAGTGAGTCGACAGCCACCAACTATGGCTACACCTTC.

This clonotype was seen many times. The J gene is TRBJ2-3, the V gene TRBV20-1, with 8 positions matching TRBD2. Trimming cost V 6 bases and J 8 bases; bases outside gene matches: 4. There are 11 residues in the CDR3. The germline V gene encodes CDR1 DFQATT and CDR2 SNEGSKA (reference sequence). The CDR3 is CSAERESTQYF. CDR3 DNA sequence: TGCAGTGCGGAGCGGGAGTCTACGCAGTATTTT.

This clonotype appeared a single time. A much larger clone differs from this one at a single base, so this may be a read error. This chain connects TRBV27 to TRBJ2-7; D gene ambiguous. Trimming removed 0 bases from V and 2 bases from J, with 14 bases in between. Germline assignment: CDR1 MNHEY and CDR2 SMNVEV (reference sequence). This CDR3 region has 16 residues. The CDR3 reads CASSLSAVTQPYEQYF. The CDR3 DNA follows: TGTGCCAGCAGTTTATCTGCCGTGACACAACCCTACGAGCAGTACTTC.

This clonotype has a count of ten or more. This chain joins TRBV27 and TRBJ2-2; TRBD1 agrees at 8 bases. CDR1 MNHEY and CDR2 SMNVEV come from the germline V gene (reference sequence). The CDR3 is 15 amino acids. With 5 bases clipped from V and 8 bases from J, the junction kept 10 bases outside the gene matches. The CDR3 is CASSAGTGGIGELFF. In DNA form, the CDR3 reads TGTGCCAGCAGTGCTGGGACAGGAGGAATTGGGGAGCTGTTTTTT.

This clonotype was counted at least ten times. The V call is TRBV7-9, the J call TRBJ2-1; 7 nucleotides match TRBD2. This CDR3 has 13 amino acids. The J segment lost 16 bases and the V segment lost 1 base, leaving 10 bases of the junction unmatched. CDR1 is SEHNR, CDR2 FQNEAQ, per germline (reference sequence). The DNA of the CDR3 is TGTGCCAGCAGCTTAGATTCTCGCGGGAGAGGATTCTTC. Translating gives CASSLDSRGRGFF.

The chain is built from TRBV11-2 and TRBJ2-1; D gene uncertain. CDR3 length: 15 amino acids. Looked up from germline, CDR1 is SGHAT and CDR2 is FQNNGV. The V and J ends lost 8 bases and 0 bases respectively, with 14 bases between them. In nucleotides, the CDR3 is TGTGCCAGCCTGCGTTGGCCGAGCTCCTACAATGAGCAGTTCTTC. Translated, it gives CASLRWPSSYNEQFF.

This clonotype showed up many times. The chain uses TRBV12-3 or TRBV12-4 and TRBJ2-1; D possibly corresponds to TRBD2 (6 bases). This CDR3 region has 13 residues. Trimming took 7 bases from V and 6 from J, leaving 13 bases between them. DNA for the CDR3: TGTGCCAGCACCACGGGAGTACCCAATGAGCAGTTCTTC. Protein sequence: CASTTGVPNEQFF.

The rearrangement joins TRBV5-1 to TRBJ1-1; D uncertain. In germline, CDR1 is SGHRS, CDR2 YFSETQ. The germline V and J ends were trimmed by 4 bases and 10 bases, with 17 bases remaining between them. This CDR3 has 13 amino acids. The chain's CDR3 is CASSMGSGNRAFF. The CDR3 nucleotides read TGCGCCAGCAGCATGGGGAGCGGGAACAGAGCTTTCTTT.

This clonotype was seen at least ten times. The chain combines TRBV30 with TRBJ2-5, with 8 bases identical to TRBD1. The V gene's germline CDR1 is GTSNPN and CDR2 SVGIG (reference sequence). CDR3 size: 11 residues. The J segment lost 9 bases and the V segment lost 0 bases, leaving 0 bases of the junction unmatched. CDR3 region: CAWSVQGAQYF. As DNA, the CDR3 is TGTGCCTGGAGTGTACAGGGGGCCCAGTACTTC.

The chain has TRBV4-3 and TRBJ1-3; D is unresolved. CDR3 length: 16 residues. V was cut by 0 bases and J by 0 bases, with 9 bases left in between. The germline V gene has CDR1 LGHNA and CDR2 YSLEER. The DNA of the CDR3 is TGCGCCAGCAGCCAAGATGAGGGATTCTCTGGAAACACCATATATTTT. Residues: CASSQDEGFSGNTIYF.

The chain uses TRBV28 and TRBJ1-2, with D possibly being TRBD1 (6 bases). Trimming took off 6 bases at V and 8 bases at J, with 16 bases between the two ends. The CDR3 is 13 amino acids. Looked up from germline, CDR1 is MDHEN and CDR2 is SYDVKM. CDR3 sequence: CASSPNTGNGYTF. As DNA, the CDR3 is TGTGCCAGCAGCCCAAATACAGGGAACGGCTACACCTTC.

Comments on this clonotype: The germline gene is not matched at one end of the junction; a read error may be the cause. CDR3 nucleotide sequence: TGTGCTAGCAGCCTGGATTTGACAGCCGATTCTTACTTT. Protein: CASSLDLTADSYF. The gene calls are TRBV7-6 and TRBJ1-3, with a weak D call TRBD1 (5 bases). Per the germline V gene, CDR1 is SGHVS and CDR2 is FNYEAQ. CDR3 length: 13 amino acids.